This is a list of T cell receptor beta chains from one sample in a study of PD-L1 blockade in urothelial cancer. The assay was immunoSEQ multiplex PCR, and TCRdb's table has in-frame clones only and misses some. The sample lists 40,000 to 55,000 clones, 70% to 90% occurring once. The material was PBMCs, obtained around atezolizumab (anti-PD-L1) treatment. Receptors were obtained from a donor over 35 with urothelial cancer. Each CDR3 is given with its conserved first and last residue. The D gene is left open where the match is weak. Part of the rows lack a size; the others show once, few, many or a class for expanded clones.

d_call | clone_size | j_call | v_call | cdr3_aa | cdr3_nt
TRBD2 | NA | TRBJ2-7 | TRBV5-5 | CASSQTSGSYEQYF | TGTGCCAGCAGCCAAACTAGCGGGAGTTACGAGCAGTACTTC
NA | NA | TRBJ2-1 | TRBV11-2 | CASSLGQGSYNEQFF | TGTGCCAGCAGCTTAGGGCAGGGTTCCTACAATGAGCAGTTCTTC
TRBD1 | NA | TRBJ2-7 | TRBV18 | CASSPLGQGMGRSSIEQYF | TGTGCCAGCTCACCACTGGGACAGGGAATGGGGAGGAGCTCTATCGAGCAGTACTTC
TRBD1 | NA | TRBJ2-3 | TRBV18 | CASSQQRTGGTDTQYF | TGTGCCAGCTCACAACAACGGACAGGGGGCACAGATACGCAGTATTTT
NA | NA | TRBJ1-4 | TRBV28 | CASSLLTPTGEKLFF | TGTGCCAGCAGTTTATTGACCCCAACGGGGGAAAAACTGTTTTTT
NA | NA | TRBJ1-1 | TRBV12-5 | CASGLVVGGVGNTEAFF | TGTGCTAGTGGTTTGGTGGTCGGGGGGGTCGGGAACACTGAAGCTTTCTTT
NA | NA | TRBJ2-3 | TRBV7-3 | CASSLLPVADTQYF | TGTGCCAGCAGCTTACTTCCGGTGGCAGATACGCAGTATTTT
TRBD2 | NA | TRBJ2-3 | TRBV28 | CASSGTSRTDTQYF | TGTGCCAGCAGTGGGACTAGCCGCACAGATACGCAGTATTTT
NA | NA | TRBJ1-5 | TRBV5-5 | CASSLGAGHQPQHF | TGTGCCAGCAGCTTGGGGGCAGGGCATCAGCCCCAGCATTTT
NA | NA | TRBJ1-2 | TRBV28 | CASSPPSYGYTF | TGTGCCAGCAGTCCCCCATCCTATGGCTACACCTTC
TRBD1 | NA | TRBJ2-7 | TRBV4-3 | CASSHGHRGQRLYEQYF | TGCGCCAGCAGCCACGGACACCGGGGACAGAGACTCTACGAGCAGTACTTC
TRBD2 | NA | TRBJ2-1 | TRBV27 | CASRQAGSSYNEQFF | TGTGCCAGCAGGCAAGCGGGGAGCTCCTACAATGAGCAGTTCTTC
NA | NA | TRBJ1-5 | TRBV15 | CATSRDYGSNQPQHF | TGTGCCACCAGCAGAGATTACGGTAGCAATCAGCCCCAGCATTTT
TRBD1 | NA | TRBJ1-1 | TRBV6-6 | CASSTGGAVDTEAFF | TGTGCCAGCAGCACAGGGGGCGCGGTGGACACTGAAGCTTTCTTT
NA | many | TRBJ2-7 | TRBV2 | CASSPLEGSSYEQYF | TGTGCCAGCAGTCCCTTGGAGGGATCTTCCTACGAGCAGTACTTC
TRBD2 | NA | TRBJ2-2 | TRBV27 | CASRWGGTGELFF | TGTGCCAGCAGGTGGGGGGGGACCGGGGAGCTGTTTTTT
TRBD1 | NA | TRBJ1-5 | TRBV2 | CASSNTGGRQPQHF | TGTGCCAGCAGCAACACAGGGGGTCGACAGCCCCAGCATTTT
TRBD2 | NA | TRBJ2-1 | TRBV7-7 | CASSAGTSGNNEQFF | TGTGCTAGCAGCGCCGGGACTAGCGGAAACAATGAGCAGTTCTTC
NA | NA | TRBJ2-7 | TRBV5-4 | CASSLGGTEGDEQYF | TGTGCCAGCAGTTTGGGGGGGACAGAGGGGGACGAGCAGTACTTC
TRBD1 | NA | TRBJ2-7 | TRBV5-5 | CASSPRTGGSYEQYF | TGTGCCAGCAGCCCGCGGACAGGGGGCTCTTATGAGCAGTACTTC
NA | NA | TRBJ1-1 | TRBV19 | CASTRELGTEAFF | TGTGCCAGTACGCGGGAGCTTGGCACTGAAGCTTTCTTT
TRBD2 | NA | TRBJ2-3 | TRBV6-4 | CASRASGRGTDTQYF | TGTGCCAGCAGGGCTAGCGGGAGAGGCACAGATACGCAGTATTTT
TRBD1 | once | TRBJ2-1 | TRBV19 | CASSIWTGAYNEQFF | TGTGCCAGTAGTATCTGGACAGGGGCCTACAATGAGCAGTTCTTC
TRBD2 | NA | TRBJ2-1 | TRBV2 | CAREKSSGTSYNEQFF | TGTGCCAGGGAGAAATCTAGCGGGACTTCCTACAATGAGCAGTTCTTC
TRBD2 | NA | TRBJ2-5 | TRBV6-1 | CASEPGTSGQETQYF | TGTGCCAGCGAACCCGGGACTAGCGGCCAAGAGACCCAGTACTTC
NA | once | TRBJ1-4 | TRBV6-1 | CATWGGAAKLFF | TGTGCCACCTGGGGTGGGGCCGCAAAACTGTTTTTT
NA | NA | TRBJ1-5 | TRBV6-5 | CASGAGNQPQHF | TGTGCCAGCGGGGCAGGTAATCAGCCCCAGCATTTT
TRBD2 | NA | TRBJ2-7 | TRBV27 | CASTLIAGADEQYF | TGTGCCAGCACCCTTATAGCGGGAGCCGACGAGCAGTACTTC
NA | once | TRBJ1-2 | TRBV7-2 | CASSPQGTYGYTF | TGTGCCAGCAGCCCCCAGGGTACCTATGGCTACACCTTC
NA | NA | TRBJ2-5 | TRBV14 | CASSQGSVETQYF | TGTGCCAGCAGCCAAGGATCGGTGGAGACCCAGTACTTC
NA | NA | TRBJ2-2 | TRBV9 | CASSGLGSGTGELFF | TGTGCCAGCAGCGGCCTTGGGAGTGGCACCGGGGAGCTGTTTTTT
NA | NA | TRBJ2-1 | TRBV28 | CASTPGGLDNEQFF | TGTGCCAGCACCCCCGGTGGGCTTGACAATGAGCAGTTCTTC